This TCR beta chain stems from a study of beta chain features in type 1 diabetes. This CDR3 spans 13 amino acids. Germline V CDR1 and CDR2: KGHSH, LQKENI. Trimming took 5 bases from V and 7 from J, leaving 12 bases between them. General study points: At VDJ recombination sites, type 1 diabetes patients had fewer insertions and more deleted nucleotides. In all four CD4+ subsets, TCRB CDR3 length was significantly, moderately reduced in type 1 diabetes.

Expressed TCRB transcripts were sequenced after all isolated RNA was converted to cDNA. Only in-frame clones appear in the TCRdb table, and some are missing; sequencing was by immunoSEQ multiplex PCR. The data hold around 250,000 clones, with approximately 13% observed a single time. Sorting of CD4+ naive, central memory, regulatory and stem cell-like memory cells was performed via CD45RO/CCR7/CD25/CD127/CD95/CD27. This clone came up a few times. Antigen: not known. The sequencing sample was made of naive CD4+ T cells from blood. This chain links TRBV18 with TRBJ1-5; D perhaps matches TRBD1 (5 bases). The TCR comes from a man aged 25-40 years with type 1 diabetes. In DNA form, the CDR3 reads TGTGCCAGCTCAACAGCGCGACAGCAGCCCCAGCATTTT. Translating gives CASSTARQQPQHF.